The rows below give T cell receptor beta chains drawn from one sample of a study of T cell changes during pregnancy in multiple sclerosis. Libraries were prepared by immunoSEQ multiplex PCR; TCRdb keeps only in-frame clonotypes and omits some of them. This table has just under 80,000 clones, 80% to 95% appearing once. The sequenced sample was peripheral blood, obtained in the first trimester of pregnancy. These TCRs come from a female donor with multiple sclerosis, enrolled in a pregnancy study. Each CDR3 is given with its conserved first and last residue. The D gene is left open where the match is weak. Expanded clones are given a class, and other clones once, few, many or no size at all.

j_call v_call d_call clone_size cdr3_aa cdr3_nt
TRBJ1-1 TRBV6-5 NA once CASSYSRQGFTEAFF TGTGCCAGCAGTTACTCGAGGCAAGGATTCACTGAAGCTTTCTTT
TRBJ2-3 TRBV5-4 NA NA CATSEGTDTQYF TGTGCCACCTCCGAGGGCACAGATACGCAGTATTTT
TRBJ2-3 TRBV7-9 NA NA CASSSSWRVSTDTQYF TGTGCCAGCAGCTCCTCTTGGCGGGTGAGCACAGATACGCAGTATTTT
TRBJ2-5 TRBV7-6 TRBD2 NA CASSLAGERQETQYF TGTGCCAGCAGCCTAGCGGGAGAGCGGCAAGAGACCCAGTACTTC
TRBJ2-6 TRBV5-5 TRBD1 NA CASSLPGQGAYGANVLTF TGTGCCAGCAGCTTACCGGGACAGGGGGCATATGGGGCCAACGTCCTGACTTTC
TRBJ2-6 TRBV7-9 TRBD1 NA CATGQGALPGANVLTF TGTGCCACCGGACAGGGGGCGCTTCCTGGGGCCAACGTCCTGACTTTC
TRBJ1-2 TRBV29-1 TRBD1 NA CSVGPGQGARGGYTF TGCAGCGTTGGCCCAGGACAGGGGGCGCGGGGTGGCTACACCTTC
TRBJ2-3 TRBV30 TRBD2 NA CAWSLGSGITDTQYF TGTGCCTGGAGTTTGGGTAGCGGGATCACAGATACGCAGTATTTT
TRBJ2-3 TRBV5-1 NA NA CASSGSRGDGTADTQYF TGCGCCAGCAGCGGGAGTCGGGGAGACGGAACCGCAGATACGCAGTATTTT
TRBJ1-2 TRBV27 NA NA CASGPFSYGYTF TGTGCCAGCGGGCCCTTCTCCTATGGCTACACCTTC
TRBJ1-2 TRBV28 TRBD1 NA CASSLLTGAGYTF TGTGCCAGCAGTCTCCTGACAGGGGCCGGCTACACCTTC
TRBJ2-1 TRBV7-3 NA NA CASSEGGYNEQFF TGTGCCAGCAGCGAAGGAGGGTACAATGAGCAGTTCTTC
TRBJ2-1 TRBV5-8 NA NA CASSLFPSGRGEQFF TGTGCCAGCAGCTTGTTCCCTTCTGGTCGGGGTGAGCAGTTCTTC
TRBJ1-2 TRBV15 NA NA CATSRNRDYGYTF TGTGCCACCAGCAGGAACAGGGACTATGGCTACACCTTC
TRBJ1-3 TRBV2 TRBD1 few CASSADREGNTIYF TGTGCCAGCAGTGCGGACAGGGAGGGAAACACCATATATTTT
TRBJ1-2 TRBV9 NA NA CASSVDRRGEDYGYTF TGTGCCAGCAGCGTAGATCGGCGGGGTGAGGACTATGGCTACACCTTC
TRBJ2-1 TRBV7-3 NA NA CASSPETRRGAYNEQFF TGTGCCAGCAGCCCCGAAACTCGCAGGGGGGCGTACAATGAGCAGTTCTTC
TRBJ2-2 TRBV6-5 TRBD1 once CASSYRGQGARELFF TGTGCCAGCAGTTACCGAGGGCAGGGGGCGAGGGAGCTGTTTTTT
TRBJ2-5 TRBV12-2 NA NA CANEAGETQYF TGTGCGAATGAGGCCGGAGAGACCCAGTACTTC
TRBJ1-3 TRBV7-9 NA NA CASSLEGARNTIYF TGTGCCAGCAGCTTAGAGGGAGCAAGAAACACCATATATTTT
TRBJ1-3 TRBV19 TRBD1 NA CAIRDSPYSGNTIYF TGTGCCATCCGGGACAGCCCTTACTCTGGAAACACCATATATTTT
TRBJ2-7 TRBV5-4 NA NA CASSLASGTWYEQYF TGTGCCAGCAGCTTGGCCTCCGGGACATGGTACGAGCAGTACTTC
TRBJ2-7 TRBV14 NA once CASSQAYEQYF TGTGCCAGCAGCCAAGCGTACGAGCAGTACTTC
TRBJ2-1 TRBV5-4 TRBD2 NA CASSLGERGVIDNEQFF TGTGCCAGCAGCTTGGGGGAGCGGGGAGTTATCGATAATGAGCAGTTCTTC
TRBJ2-1 TRBV6-5 TRBD2 NA CASSSGGRYNEQFF TGTGCCAGCAGTTCGGGAGGGCGTTACAATGAGCAGTTCTTC
TRBJ2-3 TRBV27 NA NA CASSFAHVGGDTQYF TGTGCCAGCAGTTTCGCCCATGTAGGGGGAGATACGCAGTATTTT
TRBJ2-1 TRBV28 NA NA CASSLENEQFF TGTGCCAGCAGTTTGGAGAATGAGCAGTTCTTC
TRBJ1-1 TRBV19 NA NA CASSREPGRTEAFF TGTGCCAGTAGTAGGGAGCCAGGGAGGACTGAAGCTTTCTTT